This is a list of T cell receptor beta chains from one sample in a study of T-cell reconstitution after alpha-beta-depleted transplantation in children. Each CDR3 protein is one row after TCRdb ran MiXCR on the PCR reads. The top ten hold roughly 15% of the sample, which has 550,000 to 600,000 distinct CDR3 sequences, about 21% seen once. This specimen consisted of PBMCs, mostly from graft donor cells, obtained 360 days after TCRalphabeta/CD19-depleted stem cell transplant. The receptors here all came from a boy under two years old who had a stem cell transplant for acute myeloid leukemia, so the T cells may come from the graft donor. The CDR3 runs from the conserved cysteine through the conserved F or W. A D gene is named only where the DNA matches it firmly. Size tells how often a clone was seen (once, few, many) or the class of an expanded clone, and some rows leave it out.

clone_size d_call j_call v_call cdr3_nt cdr3_aa
many - TRBJ2-2 TRBV15 TGTGCCACCAGCAGAGTCGAGAACACCGGGGAGCTGTTTTTT CATSRVENTGELFF
few - TRBJ2-3 TRBV20-1 TGCAGTGCCGCCATCATTAGGCGAGATACGCAGTATTTT CSAAIIRRDTQYF
few TRBD2 TRBJ2-7 TRBV20-1 TGCAGTGCTAGAGAGCGGGGGGGCATGCAGCAGTACTTC CSARERGGMQQYF
few - TRBJ1-1 TRBV5-6 TGTGCCAGCAGCTCCACAGGGAGGTGGACTGAAGCTTTCTTT CASSSTGRWTEAFF
many - TRBJ2-2 TRBV12-3/TRBV12-4 TGTGCCAGCAGTCCCTCACCAGCCGTGGGGGAGCTGTTTTTT CASSPSPAVGELFF
- - TRBJ1-1 TRBV10-2 TGCGCCAGCAATTCGGGTGACACTGAAGCTTTCTTT CASNSGDTEAFF
many - TRBJ1-4 TRBV24-1 TGTGCCAACAAGGACCCAAGAGGGAATGAAAAACTGTTTTTT CANKDPRGNEKLFF
few TRBD1 TRBJ1-2 TRBV20-1 TGCAGCGTTCCCTGGAGACAGGGCTATGGCTACACCTTC CSVPWRQGYGYTF
- - TRBJ2-2 TRBV15 TGTGCCACCAGCAGAGATCGCTTAGCTCTGGACACCGGGGAGCTGTTTTTT CATSRDRLALDTGELFF
many - TRBJ2-1 TRBV7-6 TGTGCCAGCAACCGGGGTGGTGAGCAGTTCTTC CASNRGGEQFF
- - TRBJ2-2 TRBV7-2 TGTGCCAGCAGCCCTCCGACCGAAGCGAACACCGGGGAGCTGTTTTTT CASSPPTEANTGELFF
- - TRBJ2-7 TRBV7-2 TGTGCCAGCAGCTCGGGGCCGTTCTACGAGCAGTACTTC CASSSGPFYEQYF
- - TRBJ2-1 TRBV5-1 TGCGCCAGCAGCTTGAGCGTTCTCGGTTCCAATGAGCAGTTCTTC CASSLSVLGSNEQFF
few - TRBJ2-3 TRBV5-4 TGTGCCAGCAGATGGTGGTCGGGAGATACGCAGTATTTT CASRWWSGDTQYF
many - TRBJ1-1 TRBV20-1 TGCAGTGCTAGACTTAGGACAGTGATACTAGGGATGAACACTGAAGCTTTCTTT CSARLRTVILGMNTEAFF
many TRBD2 TRBJ2-3 TRBV5-1 TGCGCCAGCAGCCAGACTAGCGGGGTTATAGATACGCAGTATTTT CASSQTSGVIDTQYF
- - TRBJ2-1 TRBV7-3 TGTGCCAGCAGCTTAACCCCCGGGGGCGGACGCAATGAGCAGTTCTTC CASSLTPGGGRNEQFF
- - TRBJ2-5 TRBV15 TGTGCCACCAGCAGAGACAGGGGCAGACAAGAGACCCAGTACTTC CATSRDRGRQETQYF
- TRBD1 TRBJ2-1 TRBV24-1 TGTGCCACCAGTGGACTCGGACAGGGCCGTTACAATGAGCAGTTCTTC CATSGLGQGRYNEQFF
many TRBD1 TRBJ1-1 TRBV29-1 TGCAGCGTCCTACATCAGGACAGGCAAGGTGATGAAGCTTTCTTT CSVLHQDRQGDEAFF
many TRBD2 TRBJ2-5 TRBV12-3/TRBV12-4 TGTGCCAGCAGCTTAGGCGGGGGGCGGGAGACCCAGTACTTC CASSLGGGRETQYF
- TRBD1 TRBJ2-5 TRBV20-1 TGCAGTGCTGCCCCGACAGGGGGCCAAGAGACCCAGTACTTC CSAAPTGGQETQYF
- - TRBJ2-3 TRBV6-5 TGTGCCAGCAGTTACTCGAACCGGCCCATATTGGCTACGCAGTATTTT CASSYSNRPILATQYF
few - TRBJ1-2 TRBV12-3/TRBV12-4 TGTGCCAGCAGAACAGACTATGGCTACACCTTC CASRTDYGYTF
few - TRBJ2-4 TRBV4-2 TGTGCCAGCAGCCAAGGGGTGATCGGGGCGAGAGAAAACATTCAGTACTTC CASSQGVIGARENIQYF
- TRBD2 TRBJ2-5 TRBV28 TGTGCCAGCAGAATCGGGGGGGACATTCTGAAGACCCAGTACTTC CASRIGGDILKTQYF
many - TRBJ2-2 TRBV24-1 TGTGCCACCAGCGGGTCTCACCGGGAGCTGTTTTTT CATSGSHRELFF
- - TRBJ2-2 TRBV20-1 TGCAGTGCTCGGGATGGGGGGGAGCTGTTTTTT CSARDGGELFF
- - TRBJ1-4 TRBV7-2 TGTGCCAGCAGCTCAGCGGGGGCGCTTAAAGGACTGTTTTTT CASSSAGALKGLFF
- TRBD1 TRBJ2-3 TRBV27 TGTGCCAGCAGTTGGACAGGGGGAGCAGATACGCAGTATTTT CASSWTGGADTQYF
many - TRBJ1-2 TRBV12-3/TRBV12-4 TGTGCCAGCAGCCGACGGGGTTTGGCAGGGAAGACTAACTATGGCTACACCTTC CASSRRGLAGKTNYGYTF
- TRBD1 TRBJ1-6 TRBV20-1 TGCAGTGCTAGGGGACAGCCATTTAATTCACCCCTCCACTTT CSARGQPFNSPLHF
- - TRBJ2-3 TRBV6-5 TGTGCCAGCAGTTATTATGGGGTCGGGGGCCCAGATACGCAGTATTTT CASSYYGVGGPDTQYF
- TRBD1 TRBJ2-7 TRBV29-1 TGCAGCGTCCTCAAGGGGGCCCCCTCCTACGAGCAGTACTTC CSVLKGAPSYEQYF
many TRBD2 TRBJ2-7 TRBV7-2 TGTGCCAGCAGCTTGGCTAGCGGGGGGTACGAGCAGTACTTC CASSLASGGYEQYF
many - TRBJ2-5 TRBV12-3/TRBV12-4 TGTGCCAGCAGCCGAAGGGGGTGGGAAGAGACCCAGTACTTC CASSRRGWEETQYF
- TRBD1 TRBJ1-3 TRBV4-3 TGCGCCAGCAGCCAAGATCCAATCGGGACAGAAGGTGACACCATATATTTT CASSQDPIGTEGDTIYF
many - TRBJ1-2 TRBV12-3/TRBV12-4 TGTGCCAGCAGTTTCGGAGGGGGTGGCTACACCTTC CASSFGGGGYTF
few - TRBJ1-3 TRBV20-1 TGCAGTGCTTCCTACGGGCAGGCAGGAAACACCATATATTTT CSASYGQAGNTIYF
many - TRBJ2-3 TRBV12-5 TGTGCTAGTGGTGCCCAGGTAGATACGCAGTATTTT CASGAQVDTQYF
- TRBD1 TRBJ2-7 TRBV12-3/TRBV12-4 TGTGCCAGCAGTTGGGGGACAGGCCCCAACGAGCAGTACTTC CASSWGTGPNEQYF
few - TRBJ1-2 TRBV5-1 TGCGCCAGCAGCTTGGTCTATGCAGGAAACTATGGCTACACCTTC CASSLVYAGNYGYTF
many - TRBJ2-1 TRBV7-9 TGTGCCAGCAGTCCTAATACCCGAGGCAATGAGCAGTTCTTC CASSPNTRGNEQFF
few - TRBJ2-3 TRBV13 TGTGCCAGCAGCTTTAATCTAGCGACCTCGGATACGCAGTATTTT CASSFNLATSDTQYF
few - TRBJ2-3 TRBV7-9 TGTGCCAGCAGCCTTTGGACCTACGAACCCACAGATACGCAGTATTTT CASSLWTYEPTDTQYF
many - TRBJ2-7 TRBV30 TGTGCCTGGAGTGTACATCACATCTCCTACGAGCAGTACTTC CAWSVHHISYEQYF
many TRBD1 TRBJ1-1 TRBV5-1 TGCGCCAGCAGCTGGGACAGGGGTGAAGCTTTCTTT CASSWDRGEAFF
many - TRBJ1-2 TRBV12-3/TRBV12-4 TGTGCCAGCAGACCACAGGACAACTATGGCTACACCTTC CASRPQDNYGYTF
- - TRBJ2-7 TRBV25-1 TGTGCCAGCAGTGAGGGAGCTTCCTACGAGCAGTACTTC CASSEGASYEQYF
- TRBD1 TRBJ1-1 TRBV4-1 TGCGCCAGCAGCCAGGCGACAGGGGGCCTTGAAGCTTTCTTT CASSQATGGLEAFF
many TRBD2 TRBJ2-1 TRBV20-1 TGCAGTGCTGCGACTAGCGGGGGGTACAATGAGCAGTTCTTC CSAATSGGYNEQFF